The 18 T cell receptor beta chains below all came from one sample that was sequenced in a study of blood T cell repertoires in COVID-19. Produced via immunoSEQ multiplex PCR; TCRdb's table is partial and in-frame only. This sample has 150,000 to 200,000 clones; approximately 79% occur once, and the top ten carry less than 30%. The material sequenced was peripheral blood. The receptor set was obtained from a woman aged 70 to 79 with acute or convalescent COVID-19.

The rearrangement joins TRBV11-2 to TRBJ1-2; D is ambiguous. V gave up 0 bases and J gave up 6 bases, with 11 bases separating them. Germline CDR1 is SGHAT and CDR2 is FQNNGV. This CDR3 is built from 14 residues. The CDR3 sequence is CASSLDARWNGYTF. DNA of the CDR3: TGTGCCAGCAGCTTAGATGCCAGGTGGAATGGCTACACCTTC.

The sample holds one count of this clone. V gene TRBV6-9 combines with J gene TRBJ1-1; D remains ambiguous. Germline loops: CDR1 MNHGY, CDR2 SVAAGI. The CDR3 has 15 residues. The V and J ends lost 2 bases and 0 bases respectively, with 10 bases between them. The CDR3 sequence is CASSYQNPLNTEAFF. The CDR3 bases are TGTGCCAGCAGTTATCAAAATCCCCTGAACACTGAAGCTTTCTTT.

The V gene is TRBV29-1, the J gene TRBJ2-1, with 13 bases that match TRBD2. CDR3 length: 14 residues. The V and J ends lost 6 bases and 10 bases, in that order; junction bases with no gene match: 9. Germline V gene lookup returns CDR1 SQVTM and CDR2 ANQGSEA. DNA for the CDR3: TGCAGCGTGGGGACTAGCGGGACCCCCCTGGAGCAGTTCTTC. As protein: CSVGTSGTPLEQFF.

The chain couples TRBV9 to TRBJ2-2; no clear D gene. The germline V gene has CDR1 SGDLS and CDR2 YYNGEE. This CDR3 is built from 14 residues. V dropped 2 bases and J dropped 4 bases, with 9 bases sitting between them. Here the CDR3 reads CASSVYGSTGELFF. Here the CDR3 DNA reads TGTGCCAGCAGCGTCTACGGGTCCACCGGGGAGCTGTTTTTT.

CDR3 coding DNA: TGTGCCAGCAGCCAATTTACCGGGACAGGCTACAATGAGCAGTTCTTC. Protein sequence: CASSQFTGTGYNEQFF. V is TRBV3-1 (or the pseudogene TRBV3-2) and J is TRBJ2-1, with TRBD1 matching 8 bases. The CDR3 sequence is 16 residues long. Germline loops: CDR1 LGHDT, CDR2 YNNKEL (reference sequence). The trim removed 2 bases at V and 3 bases at J, leaving 6 bases unmatched.

In its sample, this clone was seen a few times. The chain employs TRBV2 and TRBJ1-6; 10 bases map to TRBD1. The CDR3 totals 17 residues. V was clipped by 6 bases and J by 3 bases; unmatched bases: 8. Germline V gene data show CDR1 as SNHLY and CDR2 as FYNNEI. The CDR3: CASSGTGAKYYNSPLHF. In nucleotides, the CDR3 is TGTGCCAGCAGCGGGACAGGGGCCAAATACTATAATTCACCCCTCCACTTT.

This chain connects TRBV7-8 to TRBJ1-6; D is undetermined. Trimming pared 1 base from V and 10 bases from J, leaving 8 bases between. This CDR3 contains 13 residues. Per germline, CDR1 SGHVS and CDR2 FQNEAQ. The CDR3 reads CASSLGLSSPLHF. Written as DNA, the CDR3 is TGTGCCAGCAGCTTAGGGCTTAGCTCACCCCTCCACTTT.

The chain couples TRBV12-3 or TRBV12-4 to TRBJ1-6; no clear D. V lost 3 bases and J lost 7, with 7 bases in between. The CDR3 has 13 amino acids. The CDR3 sequence is CASSFRGNSPLHF. The CDR3 DNA is TGTGCCAGCAGTTTTCGAGGAAATTCACCCCTCCACTTT.

J is TRBJ2-3 and V is TRBV6-1; D remains ambiguous. Germline V CDR1 and CDR2: MNHNS, SASEGT. The ends were cut back, 1 base at V and 6 bases at J, with 11 bases in the middle. This CDR3 is 14 amino acids long. The CDR3 loop reads CASSEVSRWDTQYF. The CDR3 nucleotides are TGTGCCAGCAGTGAAGTGAGCCGATGGGATACGCAGTATTTT.

This clone was recorded once. The CDR3 protein is CASSSQSGTVDYGYTF. In DNA form, the CDR3 reads TGTGCCAGCAGTTCGCAATCCGGGACAGTGGACTATGGCTACACCTTC. The chain has TRBV27 and TRBJ1-2; 7 bases fit TRBD1. V trimming: 4 bases; J trimming: 3 bases; junction bases outside the gene matches: 11. Germline V lookup: CDR1 MNHEY, CDR2 SMNVEV (reference sequence). The CDR3 is 16 amino acids.

The V call is TRBV6-1, the J call TRBJ2-1; the match to TRBD2 covers 14 bases. The trim removed 3 bases at V and 13 bases at J, leaving 11 bases unmatched. This CDR3 comprises 16 residues. CDR1 MNHNS and CDR2 SASEGT come from the germline V gene. CDR3 DNA: TGTGCCAGCAGTGAGGGACTAGCGGGAGCGGTCTCACGTCAGTTCTTC. This sequence encodes CASSEGLAGAVSRQFF.

The chain couples TRBV7-2 to TRBJ2-1; TRBD2 aligns across 11 bases. Germline V gives CDR1 SGHTA, CDR2 FQGNSA. Trimming cost V 5 bases and J 4 bases; bases outside gene matches: 4. The CDR3 has 15 amino acids. The DNA of the CDR3 is TGTGCCAGCAGCGTAACTAGCGGGGGATACAATGAGCAGTTCTTC. It yields the protein CASSVTSGGYNEQFF. Based on the CDR3 plus reference TRBV7-2 and TRBJ2-1, the full variable domain is GAGVSQSPSNKVTEKGKDVELRCDPISGHTALYWYRQSLGQGLEFLIYFQGNSAPDKSGLPSDRFSAERTGGSVSTLTIQRTQQEDSAVYLCASSVTSGGYNEQFFGPGTRLTVL.

This sequence joins TRBV2 and TRBJ1-2; no firm D call. The ends were cut back, 1 base at V and 2 bases at J, with 8 bases in the middle. This CDR3 is built from 14 residues. From germline, CDR1 is SNHLY and CDR2 FYNNEI. The CDR3 region has the DNA TGTGCCAGCAGTGAAGGGGCCGCCAACTATGGCTACACCTTC. Its translation: CASSEGAANYGYTF.

This clone was observed a few times. The J gene is TRBJ2-2, the V gene TRBV20-1, with 8 bases matching TRBD2. V was clipped by 3 bases and J by 6 bases; unmatched bases: 6. Germline V gene lookup returns CDR1 DFQATT and CDR2 SNEGSKA (reference sequence). There are 14 residues in the CDR3. The chain's CDR3 is CSASPGRASGELFF. The CDR3, as DNA: TGCAGTGCTAGTCCCGGGAGGGCGTCCGGGGAGCTGTTTTTT.

The chain has TRBV6-5 and TRBJ2-7; 8 bases align to TRBD1. This CDR3 region has 14 residues. Germline lookup yields CDR1 MNHEY and CDR2 SVGAGI. V was pared by 6 bases and J by 0 bases, with 4 bases of the junction left unmatched. CDR3 coding DNA: TGTGCCAGCAGGCAGGGGGCCGCCTCCTACGAGCAGTACTTC. This codes for CASRQGAASYEQYF.

V usage is TRBV5-4 and J usage is TRBJ1-1, with 9 nucleotides matching TRBD1. From germline, CDR1 is SGHNT and CDR2 YYREEE (reference sequence). The CDR3 runs to 16 residues. V trimming: 4 bases; J trimming: 2 bases; junction bases outside the gene matches: 9. In nucleotides, the CDR3 is TGTGCCAGCAGCCGTCCGGGACAGGGCTCCAACACTGAAGCTTTCTTT. It specifies CASSRPGQGSNTEAFF. Full variable domain (outside the CDR3, taken from reference TRBV5-4 and TRBJ1-1): ETGVTQSPTHLIKTRGQQVTLRCSSQSGHNTVSWYQQALGQGPQFIFQYYREEENGRGNFPPRFSGLQFPNYSSELNVNALELDDSALYLCASSRPGQGSNTEAFFGQGTRLTVV.

The sample holds a few counts of this clone. The chain couples TRBV29-1 to TRBJ2-4, with D perhaps matching TRBD1 (6 bases). With 4 bases removed from V and 7 bases from J, the gap between germline ends came to 20 bases. The germline V gene encodes CDR1 SQVTM and CDR2 ANQGSEA. The CDR3 spans 15 residues. For the CDR3, the DNA is TGCAGCGTTGGCCGAGGAACAGGGAAGGGTAACATTCAGTACTTC. Protein: CSVGRGTGKGNIQYF.

The chain couples TRBV19 to TRBJ2-7, with 8 bases that match TRBD1. The CDR3 has 15 amino acids. J lost 4 bases, V lost 5 bases, and 10 bases had no gene match. Germline assignment: CDR1 LNHDA and CDR2 SQIVND (reference sequence). This chain's CDR3 is CASSDRTGPQYEQYF. In nucleotides, the CDR3 is TGTGCCAGTAGTGATAGGACAGGGCCGCAATACGAGCAGTACTTC.